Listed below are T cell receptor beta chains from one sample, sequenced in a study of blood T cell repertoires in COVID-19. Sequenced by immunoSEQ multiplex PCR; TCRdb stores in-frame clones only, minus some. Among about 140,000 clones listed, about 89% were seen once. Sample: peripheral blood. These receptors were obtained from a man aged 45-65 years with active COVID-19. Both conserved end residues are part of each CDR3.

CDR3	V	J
CASSQRDSYGYTF	TRBV4-3	TRBJ1-2
CAISGSGGPYNEQFF	TRBV10-3	TRBJ2-1
CATFQPGRNYGYTF	TRBV19	TRBJ1-2
CASGAFQETQYF	TRBV2	TRBJ2-5
CASSLTSGGAYEQFF	TRBV6-5	TRBJ2-1
CASSQAWQGKAFF	TRBV3-1/TRBV3-2	TRBJ1-1
CASSGSGSWTETQYF	TRBV5-1	TRBJ2-5
CAISVEDRWNYGYTF	TRBV10-3	TRBJ1-2
CASSLGAAGTQYF	TRBV11-2	TRBJ2-5
CASSQAASGGVWNEQFF	TRBV4-2	TRBJ2-1
CSVPGRAGGPNEQFF	TRBV29-1	TRBJ2-1
CASSLKGRPPEQFF	TRBV7-9	TRBJ2-1
CASINTGGSEQFF	TRBV6-5	TRBJ2-1
CAWRRVEGPIYF	TRBV30	TRBJ1-3
CASTPSGISSGNTIYF	TRBV11-2	TRBJ1-3
CASSPGRQLMNTEAFF	TRBV7-3	TRBJ1-1
CASSSTGTMAPNEQFF	TRBV18	TRBJ2-1
CASSVAGRGNYGYTF	TRBV9	TRBJ1-2
CASSHYLQGTLGLFF	TRBV5-6	TRBJ1-4
CASSQDGLTNEKLFF	TRBV3-1/TRBV3-2	TRBJ1-4
CASSQGRGQLQSGEQYF	TRBV4-3	TRBJ2-7